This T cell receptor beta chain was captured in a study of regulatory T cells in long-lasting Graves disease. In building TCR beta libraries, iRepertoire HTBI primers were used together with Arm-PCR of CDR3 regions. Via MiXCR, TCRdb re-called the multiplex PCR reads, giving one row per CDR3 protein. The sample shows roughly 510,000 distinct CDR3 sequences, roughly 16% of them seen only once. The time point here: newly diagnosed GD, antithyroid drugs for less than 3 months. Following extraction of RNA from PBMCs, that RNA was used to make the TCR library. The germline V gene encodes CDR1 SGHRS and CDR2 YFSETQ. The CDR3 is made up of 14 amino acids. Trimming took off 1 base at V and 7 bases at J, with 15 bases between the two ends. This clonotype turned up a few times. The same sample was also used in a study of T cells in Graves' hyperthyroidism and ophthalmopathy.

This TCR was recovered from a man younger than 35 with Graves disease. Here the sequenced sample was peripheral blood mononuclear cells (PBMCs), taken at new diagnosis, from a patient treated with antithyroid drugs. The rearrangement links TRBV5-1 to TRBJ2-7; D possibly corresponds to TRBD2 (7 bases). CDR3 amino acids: CASSLLGGPLEQYF. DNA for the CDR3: TGCGCCAGCAGCTTGTTGGGGGGGCCTTTGGAGCAGTACTTC.